This entry lists 29 T cell receptor beta chains sequenced from one sample in a study of blood T cells in healthy people across ages. The second PCR ran about 7 to 12 cycles with a sample-barcoded 5' primer and J-beta primers. TCRdb processed the 5' RACE reads anew with MiXCR; each CDR3 protein has one entry. The data hold hundreds of thousands of distinct CDR3 sequences, with 49% observed a single time. Sequenced material: blood. The receptors originated from a woman aged 55-69 years in good health.

This clonotype was picked up many times. V and J are TRBV29-1 and TRBJ2-5, with 8 bases lining up with TRBD1. The CDR3 runs 16 residues. Trimming took 6 bases from V and 0 from J; bases not matched to a gene: 12. Germline lookup yields CDR1 SQVTM and CDR2 ANQGSEA. The CDR3 coding sequence is TGCAGCGTCCGAACAGGGGGAGACACGTACCAAGAGACCCAGTACTTC. As protein: CSVRTGGDTYQETQYF.

J is TRBJ2-7 and V is TRBV20-1; TRBD2 might be the D (6 bases). V was clipped by 6 bases and J by 0 bases, with 12 bases between them. The CDR3 runs to 13 residues. The germline gives CDR1 DFQATT, CDR2 SNEGSKA (reference sequence). CDR3 amino acids: CSARRTNSYEQYF. The DNA of the CDR3 is TGCAGTGCCCGCAGGACTAACTCCTACGAGCAGTACTTC.

The chain couples TRBV5-1 to TRBJ2-6, with D possibly matching TRBD1 (6 bases). The CDR3 consists of 15 residues. From germline, CDR1 is SGHRS and CDR2 YFSETQ. Trimming pared 7 bases from V and 2 bases from J, leaving 13 bases between. In DNA, the CDR3 is TGCGCCAGCGGCCCAGGGGTCACTGGGGCCAACGTCCTGACTTTC. Protein sequence: CASGPGVTGANVLTF.

The chain links TRBV28 to TRBJ2-1; 8 bases agree with TRBD2. The V gene end was trimmed by 6 bases and the J gene end by 3 bases; junction bases not matched to a gene: 4. Germline assignment: CDR1 MDHEN and CDR2 SYDVKM. This CDR3 has 14 amino acids. CDR3 in amino acids: CASSPGGHYNEQFF. DNA of the CDR3: TGTGCCAGCAGCCCGGGGGGGCACTACAATGAGCAGTTCTTC.

This chain links TRBV29-1 with TRBJ2-7, with 9 bases identical to TRBD2. The J call may be wrong; the DNA end is better matched by TRBJ2-4. The CDR3 runs to 13 residues. Per germline, CDR1 SQVTM and CDR2 ANQGSEA. CDR3 in amino acids: CSVTGTSSNIQYF. CDR3 bases: TGCAGCGTAACCGGGACTAGCAGTAACATTCAGTACTTC.

The chain is built from TRBV6-2 or TRBV6-3 and TRBJ2-3; TRBD2 agrees at 9 bases. The CDR3 extends over 19 amino acids. With 3 bases clipped from V and 1 base from J, the junction kept 14 bases outside the gene matches. Germline V gives CDR1 MNHEY, CDR2 SVGEGT. This CDR3 reads CASSYVTFSGRIGTDTQYF. The CDR3 bases are TGTGCCAGCAGTTATGTGACGTTTAGCGGGAGAATCGGCACAGATACGCAGTATTTT.

This clonotype was observed a handful of times. The V and J genes are TRBV7-2 and TRBJ2-1, with D perhaps assigned TRBD1 or TRBD2 (6 bases each). V was clipped by 1 base and J by 13 bases, with 17 bases between them. CDR1 and CDR2 from the germline V gene are SGHTA and FQGNSA. The length of the CDR3 is 14 residues. The CDR3 spells CASSLGGPGGNQFF. The CDR3 DNA sequence: TGTGCCAGCAGCTTAGGGGGGCCGGGCGGGAATCAGTTCTTC.

In its sample, this clonotype was seen a few times. The chain carries TRBV25-1 and TRBJ1-2; possible D gene TRBD1, 6 bases. Germline CDR1 is MGHDK and CDR2 is SYGVNS. The germline V and J ends were trimmed by 6 bases and 8 bases, with 16 bases remaining between them. The CDR3 runs to 13 residues. Here the CDR3 DNA reads TGTGCCAGCAGAAGACAGGACCCCCTCGGCTACACCTTC. This sequence encodes CASRRQDPLGYTF.

This chain joins TRBV20-1 and TRBJ2-1; 14 nucleotides agree with TRBD2. CDR3 size: 16 residues. With V trimmed by 6 bases and J by 4 bases, 8 bases remained unmatched. CDR1 and CDR2 from the germline V gene are DFQATT and SNEGSKA (reference sequence). The CDR3: CSAYMGLAGVYNEQFF. The DNA of the CDR3 is TGCAGTGCCTACATGGGACTAGCGGGAGTATACAATGAGCAGTTCTTC.

Only a few counts were recorded for this clonotype. The gene calls are TRBV28 and TRBJ2-1, with D perhaps TRBD2 (5 bases). Trimming removed 6 bases from V and 9 bases from J, with 21 bases in between. CDR1 and CDR2 (germline): MDHEN, SYDVKM. The CDR3 sequence is 15 residues long. The CDR3 DNA reads as TGTGCCAGCAGAAGTCACGAGGGAGTAAGGGTTGAGCAGTTCTTC. Translating it yields CASRSHEGVRVEQFF.

V usage is TRBV6-2 or TRBV6-3 and J usage is TRBJ2-3; 15 bases map to TRBD2. Trimming cost V 4 bases and J 5 bases; bases outside gene matches: 7. CDR1 and CDR2 (germline): MNHEY, SVGEGT. This CDR3 spans 17 amino acids. CDR3 sequence: CASSSGLAGGSGDTQYF. The DNA of the CDR3 is TGTGCCAGCAGTTCGGGACTAGCGGGAGGTTCGGGAGATACGCAGTATTTT.

The chain recombines TRBV7-3 with TRBJ2-1, with 8 bases aligning to TRBD2. This CDR3 spans 15 amino acids. V gave up 5 bases and J gave up 8 bases; unmatched junction bases: 11. From germline, CDR1 is SGHTA and CDR2 FQGTGA. CDR3 residues: CASSAPGLERHEQFF. CDR3 nucleotide sequence: TGTGCCAGCAGCGCTCCGGGACTAGAACGTCATGAGCAGTTCTTC.

The V and J genes are TRBV11-2 and TRBJ2-1; weak D call: TRBD2 (6 bases). Germline CDR1 is SGHAT and CDR2 is FQNNGV. The CDR3 has 13 residues. Trimming took off 4 bases at V and 9 bases at J, with 13 bases between the two ends. The CDR3: CASSSHGGAEQFF. DNA for the CDR3: TGTGCCAGCAGCTCACACGGGGGTGCTGAGCAGTTCTTC.

This clonotype was observed a few times. This chain joins TRBV7-8 and TRBJ1-6; 9 nucleotides line up with TRBD1. The germline V gene has CDR1 SGHVS and CDR2 FQNEAQ. This CDR3 is 16 amino acids long. V shed 0 bases and J 7 bases; nucleotides not matched to a gene: 4. The CDR3 DNA sequence: TGTGCCAGCAGCTTAGCAGGGGACAGGGCAAATTCACCCCTCCACTTT. Translating gives CASSLAGDRANSPLHF. The variable domain in full, completed from reference TRBV7-8 and TRBJ1-6, reads GAGVSQSPRYKVAKRGQDVALRCDPISGHVSLFWYQQALGQGPEFLTYFQNEAQLDKSGLPSDRFFAERPEGSVSTLKIQRTQQEDSAVYLCASSLAGDRANSPLHFGNGTRLTVT.

The chain employs TRBV7-9 and TRBJ1-4; the match to TRBD1 covers 11 bases. This CDR3 is 15 amino acids long. Trimming cost V 5 bases and J 7 bases; bases outside gene matches: 6. Germline CDR1 SEHNR, CDR2 FQNEAQ (reference sequence). This CDR3 is CASSQGTGGSEKLFF. The CDR3 DNA sequence: TGTGCCAGCAGCCAGGGGACAGGGGGAAGTGAAAAACTGTTTTTT.

This clonotype is a singleton in its sample. The chain combines TRBV5-1 with TRBJ2-5, with a tentative D call TRBD2 (6 bases). CDR1 and CDR2 (germline): SGHRS, YFSETQ. The CDR3 is 14 residues long. V shed 4 bases and J shed 2 bases, with 12 bases lying between them. The CDR3 loop reads CASSVPSGQETQYF. CDR3 nucleotide sequence: TGCGCCAGCAGCGTGCCCAGCGGGCAAGAGACCCAGTACTTC.

V and J are TRBV6-5 and TRBJ2-1, with TRBD1 matching over 8 bases. This CDR3 region has 15 residues. CDR1 is MNHEY and CDR2 is SVGAGI in the germline V gene. J was trimmed by 4 bases and V by 5 bases; bases with no gene match: 7. The CDR3 here is CASSTSGTGYNEQFF. Here the CDR3 DNA reads TGTGCCAGCAGTACGTCCGGGACAGGATACAATGAGCAGTTCTTC.

This clonotype was counted a few times. The chain is built from TRBV14 and TRBJ2-5; tentative D call: TRBD1 (6 bases). V dropped 3 bases and J dropped 2 bases, with 13 bases sitting between them. The germline V gene encodes CDR1 SGHDN and CDR2 FVKESK. The CDR3 length is 15 residues. The CDR3 region has the DNA TGTGCCAGCAGCCAGGATATGGACAGACAAGAGACCCAGTACTTC. Amino acids: CASSQDMDRQETQYF.

A word on this clonotype: This could be a read error, since a much larger clone is one nucleotide away. This chain joins TRBV5-1 and TRBJ2-1, with TRBD2 matching 14 bases. CDR3 size: 16 residues. Per germline, CDR1 SGHRS and CDR2 YFSETQ. V was clipped by 6 bases and J by 13 bases; unmatched bases: 15. CDR3: CASNTSGTSGSFKQFF. The DNA of the CDR3 is TGCGCCAGCAACACCTCCGGGACTAGCGGGAGTTTTAAACAGTTCTTC.

This clonotype occurred a few times. V and J are TRBV7-2 and TRBJ2-1; D remains unclear. Looked up from germline, CDR1 is SGHTA and CDR2 is FQGNSA. V lost 4 bases and J 12 bases, leaving 10 bases between the germline ends. CDR3 length equals 11 residues. This chain's CDR3 is CASSYSTVQFF. The CDR3 region has the DNA TGTGCCAGCAGCTATAGTACGGTGCAGTTCTTC.

This chain connects TRBV6-5 to TRBJ2-1; TRBD2 agrees at 11 bases. Trimming removed 7 bases from V and 5 bases from J; junction bases left unmatched: 10. Germline loops: CDR1 MNHEY, CDR2 SVGAGI. The CDR3 totals 16 residues. For the CDR3, the DNA is TGTGCCAGCAAAGGGACTAGCGGCGATTATAACAATGAGCAGTTCTTC. Amino acids: CASKGTSGDYNNEQFF.

The chain is built from TRBV20-1 and TRBJ2-7; 7 positions match TRBD2. The CDR3 contains 14 residues. The ends lost 3 bases at V and 0 bases at J; junction bases unmatched: 5. Germline V gene lookup returns CDR1 DFQATT and CDR2 SNEGSKA (reference sequence). CDR3 DNA sequence: TGCAGTGCTAGCCGCGGGAGTATCTCCTACGAGCAGTACTTC. Translation: CSASRGSISYEQYF.

The table lists this clonotype with a count of one. The chain recombines TRBV9 with TRBJ2-5; 8 bases map to TRBD2. Germline lookup yields CDR1 SGDLS and CDR2 YYNGEE. The CDR3 spans 16 residues. V was pared by 0 bases and J by 7 bases, with 11 bases of the junction left unmatched. The CDR3 region has the DNA TGTGCCAGCAGCGTAGGCCCAGCGGGAGATGGAGGGACCCAGTACTTC. Amino acids: CASSVGPAGDGGTQYF.

The CDR3 nucleotides are TGTGCCAGCAGCTCCCTGACCGCCTACGAGCAGTACTTC. This gives the protein CASSSLTAYEQYF. This sequence joins TRBV7-2 and TRBJ2-5; D gene uncertain. The J call may be wrong; the DNA end is better matched by TRBJ2-7. This CDR3 is 13 amino acids long. CDR1 and CDR2 (germline): SGHTA, FQGNSA.

On this clonotype itself: A read error may account for a junction end that differs from germline. V is TRBV5-6 and J is TRBJ2-1; D is undetermined. CDR1 and CDR2 from the germline V gene are SGHDT and YYEEEE. The length of the CDR3 is 12 residues. The CDR3 nucleotides read TGTGCCAGCAGCGACGCAACGGGTGAGCAGTTTTTC. It yields the protein CASSDATGEQFF.

The genes are TRBV5-6 and TRBJ2-5; 8 nucleotides match TRBD1. CDR1 is SGHDT, CDR2 YYEEEE, per germline. The V and J ends lost 3 bases and 0 bases, in that order; junction bases with no gene match: 10. The length of the CDR3 is 17 residues. The CDR3 region is CASSSSVGQAYQETQYF. CDR3 nucleotide sequence: TGTGCCAGCAGCTCGTCAGTGGGACAGGCTTACCAAGAGACCCAGTACTTC.

The CDR3 protein is CASSPEWTRLNTEAFF. The CDR3 bases are TGTGCCAGCTCACCAGAGTGGACAAGGTTGAACACTGAAGCTTTCTTT. V and J are TRBV18 and TRBJ1-1, with D tentatively TRBD1 (5 bases). Germline V gene lookup returns CDR1 KGHSH and CDR2 LQKENI. CDR3 length: 16 amino acids. With 2 bases removed from V and 0 bases from J, the gap between germline ends came to 13 bases.

This chain links TRBV28 with TRBJ1-1; D ambiguous. Trimming took 1 base from V and 4 from J, leaving 10 bases between them. Germline V lookup: CDR1 MDHEN, CDR2 SYDVKM. There are 14 residues in the CDR3. The CDR3: CASSLFDWGTEAFF. Written as DNA, the CDR3 is TGTGCCAGCAGTTTATTCGATTGGGGCACTGAAGCTTTCTTT.

This chain joins TRBV5-5 and TRBJ1-5, with 7 bases fitting TRBD1. J was trimmed by 10 bases and V by 5 bases; bases with no gene match: 6. This CDR3 spans 12 amino acids. Germline V gene lookup returns CDR1 SGHKS and CDR2 YYEKEE (reference sequence). CDR3 region: CASSTRQGPQHF. CDR3 nucleotides: TGTGCCAGCAGTACCAGACAGGGCCCCCAGCATTTT.